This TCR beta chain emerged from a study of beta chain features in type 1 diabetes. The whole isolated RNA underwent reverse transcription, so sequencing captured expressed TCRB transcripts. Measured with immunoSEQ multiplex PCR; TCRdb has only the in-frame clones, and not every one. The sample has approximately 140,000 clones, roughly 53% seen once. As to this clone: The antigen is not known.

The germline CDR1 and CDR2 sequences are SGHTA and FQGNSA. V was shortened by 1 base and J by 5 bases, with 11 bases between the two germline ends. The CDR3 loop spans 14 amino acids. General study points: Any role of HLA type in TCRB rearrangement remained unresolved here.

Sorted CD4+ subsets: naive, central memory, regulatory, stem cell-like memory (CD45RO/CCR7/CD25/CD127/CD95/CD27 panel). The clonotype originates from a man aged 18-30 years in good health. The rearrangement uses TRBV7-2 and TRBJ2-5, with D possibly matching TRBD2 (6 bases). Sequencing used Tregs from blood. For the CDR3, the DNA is TGTGCCAGCAGCTTAGGTACAGCGGGCGAGACCCAGTACTTC. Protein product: CASSLGTAGETQYF.